The rows below give T cell receptor beta chains drawn from one sample of a study of blood T cell repertoires in COVID-19. The repertoire was sequenced with immunoSEQ multiplex PCR; TCRdb's copy has only in-frame clones and lacks some. The top ten hold approximately 8% of the sample, which has tens of thousands of clones, approximately 90% seen once. The sequencing sample was made of peripheral blood. Every receptor here comes from a man aged 25-40 years with acute or convalescent COVID-19. Both conserved end residues are part of each CDR3. The order of the fields is D gene, V gene, J gene, clone size, CDR3 protein, CDR3 DNA. D genes are given only for firm matches. Clone sizes are given selectively: once, few, many, or a class where the clone is expanded.

d_gene: NA; v_gene: TRBV6-2/TRBV6-3; j_gene: TRBJ2-3; abundance: NA; CDR3aa: CASSRGLATDTQYF; CDR3nt: TGTGCCAGCAGCCGGGGACTCGCCACAGATACGCAGTATTTT
d_gene: TRBD1; v_gene: TRBV7-6; j_gene: TRBJ2-7; abundance: many; CDR3aa: CASSFGTGTYEQYF; CDR3nt: TGTGCCAGCAGCTTTGGGACAGGAACCTACGAGCAGTACTTC
d_gene: NA; v_gene: TRBV20-1; j_gene: TRBJ2-3; abundance: NA; CDR3aa: CSARGGNTQYF; CDR3nt: TGCAGTGCTAGAGGAGGGAATACGCAGTATTTT
d_gene: TRBD2; v_gene: TRBV11-2; j_gene: TRBJ2-1; abundance: NA; CDR3aa: CASSISPSSGEQFF; CDR3nt: TGTGCCAGCAGCATCTCCCCCTCTAGCGGAGAGCAGTTCTTC
d_gene: TRBD1; v_gene: TRBV5-4; j_gene: TRBJ2-1; abundance: NA; CDR3aa: CASSLTGQGSYNEQFF; CDR3nt: TGTGCCAGCAGCCTCACGGGACAGGGATCCTACAATGAGCAGTTCTTC
d_gene: NA; v_gene: TRBV6-2/TRBV6-3; j_gene: TRBJ1-5; abundance: NA; CDR3aa: CASSPNTFWGGARPQHF; CDR3nt: TGTGCCAGCAGTCCGAACACCTTTTGGGGAGGGGCGCGGCCCCAGCATTTT
d_gene: NA; v_gene: TRBV3-1/TRBV3-2; j_gene: TRBJ2-5; abundance: NA; CDR3aa: CASSQDTRRETQYF; CDR3nt: TGTGCCAGCAGCCAAGATACTAGGCGAGAGACCCAGTACTTC
d_gene: TRBD1; v_gene: TRBV7-2; j_gene: TRBJ1-5; abundance: NA; CDR3aa: CASSFRGHEGQPQHF; CDR3nt: TGTGCCAGCAGCTTCAGGGGGCACGAGGGTCAGCCCCAGCATTTT
d_gene: NA; v_gene: TRBV21-1; j_gene: TRBJ2-7; abundance: once; CDR3aa: CASTTCSYEQYF; CDR3nt: TGTGCCAGCACTACGTGTTCTTACGAGCAGTACTTC
d_gene: TRBD1; v_gene: TRBV13; j_gene: TRBJ1-1; abundance: NA; CDR3aa: CASSSRGHTEAFF; CDR3nt: TGTGCCAGCAGCTCCAGGGGGCACACTGAAGCTTTCTTT
d_gene: NA; v_gene: TRBV7-9; j_gene: TRBJ2-3; abundance: NA; CDR3aa: CASRRGGQGTQYF; CDR3nt: TGTGCCAGCAGAAGAGGCGGTCAGGGTACGCAGTATTTT
d_gene: NA; v_gene: TRBV15; j_gene: TRBJ1-3; abundance: NA; CDR3aa: CATSQQGSRYAGNTIYF; CDR3nt: TGTGCCACCAGCCAGCAAGGATCGAGGTACGCTGGAAACACCATATATTTT
d_gene: TRBD1; v_gene: TRBV28; j_gene: TRBJ2-1; abundance: NA; CDR3aa: CASSGAGTGVYNEQFF; CDR3nt: TGTGCCAGCAGTGGGGCCGGGACAGGGGTATACAATGAGCAGTTCTTC
d_gene: NA; v_gene: TRBV10-1; j_gene: TRBJ2-1; abundance: NA; CDR3aa: CASSESYQGTNEQFF; CDR3nt: TGCGCCAGCAGTGAGTCTTATCAGGGGACAAATGAGCAGTTCTTC
d_gene: TRBD1; v_gene: TRBV7-2; j_gene: TRBJ2-5; abundance: NA; CDR3aa: CASSFGQAETQYF; CDR3nt: TGTGCCAGCAGCTTCGGACAGGCGGAGACCCAGTACTTC
d_gene: TRBD2; v_gene: TRBV5-4; j_gene: TRBJ2-7; abundance: NA; CDR3aa: CASSLLAGEGPEQYF; CDR3nt: TGTGCCAGCAGCTTGCTTGCCGGGGAGGGCCCCGAGCAGTACTTC
d_gene: NA; v_gene: TRBV28; j_gene: TRBJ2-3; abundance: NA; CDR3aa: CAPPFSDTQYF; CDR3nt: TGTGCCCCCCCTTTCTCAGATACGCAGTATTTT
d_gene: TRBD1; v_gene: TRBV6-4; j_gene: TRBJ2-7; abundance: NA; CDR3aa: CASSDYRGSEQYF; CDR3nt: TGTGCCAGCAGTGACTACAGGGGAAGCGAGCAGTACTTC
d_gene: TRBD1; v_gene: TRBV7-8; j_gene: TRBJ2-3; abundance: NA; CDR3aa: CASSLKTGRADTQYF; CDR3nt: TGTGCCAGCAGTTTAAAGACAGGGCGGGCAGATACGCAGTATTTT
d_gene: NA; v_gene: TRBV7-2; j_gene: TRBJ2-3; abundance: once; CDR3aa: CASSPFTDTQYF; CDR3nt: TGTGCCAGCAGCCCGTTCACAGATACGCAGTATTTT
d_gene: NA; v_gene: TRBV9; j_gene: TRBJ2-3; abundance: NA; CDR3aa: CASSAVVANLDTQYF; CDR3nt: TGTGCCAGCAGCGCCGTTGTAGCAAACCTGGATACGCAGTATTTT
d_gene: NA; v_gene: TRBV6-5; j_gene: TRBJ1-5; abundance: NA; CDR3aa: CASSERGYSNQPQHF; CDR3nt: TGTGCCAGCAGCGAGCGGGGATACAGCAATCAGCCCCAGCATTTT
d_gene: NA; v_gene: TRBV4-1; j_gene: TRBJ1-5; abundance: NA; CDR3aa: CASSQGIQGWGNQPQHF; CDR3nt: TGCGCCAGCAGCCAGGGGATACAGGGATGGGGCAATCAGCCCCAGCATTTT
d_gene: NA; v_gene: TRBV4-2; j_gene: TRBJ1-3; abundance: NA; CDR3aa: CASSHQDTDSGNTIYF; CDR3nt: TGTGCCAGCAGCCATCAGGACACAGACTCTGGAAACACCATATATTTT
d_gene: TRBD2; v_gene: TRBV30; j_gene: TRBJ2-5; abundance: NA; CDR3aa: CAWVVAGVPKETQYF; CDR3nt: TGTGCCTGGGTTGTGGCGGGAGTCCCCAAAGAGACCCAGTACTTC
d_gene: NA; v_gene: TRBV28; j_gene: TRBJ2-7; abundance: NA; CDR3aa: CASSSLGRDYEQYF; CDR3nt: TGTGCCAGCAGTTCCCTGGGCAGGGACTACGAGCAGTACTTC
d_gene: TRBD1; v_gene: TRBV11-2; j_gene: TRBJ2-7; abundance: NA; CDR3aa: CASSSDRGYEQYF; CDR3nt: TGTGCCAGCAGCTCGGACAGGGGCTACGAGCAGTACTTC
d_gene: NA; v_gene: TRBV10-3; j_gene: TRBJ1-1; abundance: NA; CDR3aa: CAIGRANTEAFF; CDR3nt: TGTGCCATCGGCAGGGCGAACACTGAAGCTTTCTTT
d_gene: TRBD1; v_gene: TRBV7-2; j_gene: TRBJ2-3; abundance: NA; CDR3aa: CASSLRPQGADTQYF; CDR3nt: TGTGCCAGCAGCTTGAGACCGCAGGGGGCAGATACGCAGTATTTT
d_gene: TRBD1; v_gene: TRBV2; j_gene: TRBJ1-3; abundance: NA; CDR3aa: CASSRQGTGNTIYF; CDR3nt: TGTGCCAGCAGCAGACAGGGAACGGGAAACACCATATATTTT
d_gene: NA; v_gene: TRBV28; j_gene: TRBJ2-7; abundance: NA; CDR3aa: CASRGSAYEQYF; CDR3nt: TGTGCCAGTCGCGGGTCCGCTTACGAGCAGTACTTC
d_gene: NA; v_gene: TRBV12-3/TRBV12-4; j_gene: TRBJ2-7; abundance: NA; CDR3aa: CASRTPGDYEQYF; CDR3nt: TGTGCCAGCAGGACACCGGGAGACTACGAGCAGTACTTC
d_gene: NA; v_gene: TRBV7-3; j_gene: TRBJ2-3; abundance: once; CDR3aa: CASSPNRDLTDTQYF; CDR3nt: TGTGCCAGCAGCCCCAACAGGGACCTCACAGATACGCAGTATTTT
d_gene: TRBD1; v_gene: TRBV25-1; j_gene: TRBJ1-4; abundance: NA; CDR3aa: CASSDRGLGANEKLFF; CDR3nt: TGTGCCAGCAGTGATAGGGGGCTTGGGGCTAATGAAAAACTGTTTTTT
d_gene: NA; v_gene: TRBV10-2; j_gene: TRBJ1-2; abundance: NA; CDR3aa: CASSGRGWGEGGYTF; CDR3nt: TGCGCCAGCAGTGGGAGGGGTTGGGGAGAGGGTGGCTACACCTTC
d_gene: NA; v_gene: TRBV5-1; j_gene: TRBJ1-1; abundance: NA; CDR3aa: CASSLRGILGPEEFF; CDR3nt: TGCGCCAGCAGCTTGAGGGGAATTCTTGGACCCGAGGAATTCTTT
d_gene: NA; v_gene: TRBV24-1; j_gene: TRBJ1-1; abundance: NA; CDR3aa: CATRTRANTEAFF; CDR3nt: TGTGCCACCCGGACAAGGGCGAACACTGAAGCTTTCTTT
d_gene: NA; v_gene: TRBV6-5; j_gene: TRBJ1-1; abundance: NA; CDR3aa: CASSRTENTEAFF; CDR3nt: TGTGCCAGCAGTAGGACAGAGAACACTGAAGCTTTCTTT
d_gene: NA; v_gene: TRBV30; j_gene: TRBJ2-7; abundance: few; CDR3aa: CAWSAGYEQYF; CDR3nt: TGTGCCTGGAGTGCGGGTTACGAGCAGTACTTC
d_gene: NA; v_gene: TRBV6-6; j_gene: TRBJ2-7; abundance: NA; CDR3aa: CASTQAAWEQYF; CDR3nt: TGTGCCAGCACACAGGCGGCTTGGGAGCAGTACTTC
d_gene: NA; v_gene: TRBV6-5; j_gene: TRBJ1-5; abundance: NA; CDR3aa: CASRKERGSNQPQHF; CDR3nt: TGTGCCAGCAGGAAGGAGCGGGGGAGCAATCAGCCCCAGCATTTT
d_gene: NA; v_gene: TRBV15; j_gene: TRBJ1-1; abundance: NA; CDR3aa: CATSRQLNTEAFF; CDR3nt: TGTGCCACCAGCAGACAATTGAACACTGAAGCTTTCTTT
d_gene: NA; v_gene: TRBV7-2; j_gene: TRBJ2-7; abundance: NA; CDR3aa: CASSPTGYEQYF; CDR3nt: TGTGCCAGCAGCCCGACAGGCTACGAGCAGTACTTC
d_gene: TRBD1; v_gene: TRBV5-1; j_gene: TRBJ1-4; abundance: NA; CDR3aa: CASSLGQGLNEKLFF; CDR3nt: TGCGCCAGCAGCCTAGGACAGGGACTTAATGAAAAACTGTTTTTT
d_gene: TRBD1; v_gene: TRBV18; j_gene: TRBJ2-7; abundance: NA; CDR3aa: CASSTGQGYYEQYF; CDR3nt: TGTGCCAGCTCAACAGGACAGGGGTACTACGAGCAGTACTTC
d_gene: NA; v_gene: TRBV5-1; j_gene: TRBJ2-3; abundance: NA; CDR3aa: CASREQGNIDTQYF; CDR3nt: TGCGCCAGCAGGGAACAGGGAAACATAGATACGCAGTATTTT
d_gene: NA; v_gene: TRBV11-2; j_gene: TRBJ1-5; abundance: NA; CDR3aa: CASSFGENQPQHF; CDR3nt: TGTGCCAGCAGCTTCGGGGAGAATCAGCCCCAGCATTTT
d_gene: NA; v_gene: TRBV29-1; j_gene: TRBJ1-1; abundance: NA; CDR3aa: CSVGGRGAFF; CDR3nt: TGCAGCGTTGGGGGGCGCGGCGCTTTCTTT